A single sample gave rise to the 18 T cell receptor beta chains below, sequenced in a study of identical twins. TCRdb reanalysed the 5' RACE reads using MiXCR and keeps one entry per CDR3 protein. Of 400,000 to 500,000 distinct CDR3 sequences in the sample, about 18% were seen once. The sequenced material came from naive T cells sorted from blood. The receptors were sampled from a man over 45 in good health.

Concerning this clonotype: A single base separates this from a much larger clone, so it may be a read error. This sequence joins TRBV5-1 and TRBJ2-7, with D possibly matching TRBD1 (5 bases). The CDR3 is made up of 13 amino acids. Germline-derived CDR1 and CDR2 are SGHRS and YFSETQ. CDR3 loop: CTSSDQGPYEQYF. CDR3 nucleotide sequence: TGCACCAGCAGCGATCAGGGCCCCTACGAGCAGTACTTC.

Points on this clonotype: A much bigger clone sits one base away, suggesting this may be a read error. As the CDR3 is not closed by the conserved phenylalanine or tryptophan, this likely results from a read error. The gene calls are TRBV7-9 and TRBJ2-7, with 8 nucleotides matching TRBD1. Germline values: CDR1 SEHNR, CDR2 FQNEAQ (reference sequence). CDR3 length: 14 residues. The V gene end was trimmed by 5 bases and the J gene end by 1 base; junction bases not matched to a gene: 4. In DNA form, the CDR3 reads TGTGCCAGCAGCCCAGACAGGGGTTCCTACGAGCAGTACTTG. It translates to CASSPDRGSYEQYL.

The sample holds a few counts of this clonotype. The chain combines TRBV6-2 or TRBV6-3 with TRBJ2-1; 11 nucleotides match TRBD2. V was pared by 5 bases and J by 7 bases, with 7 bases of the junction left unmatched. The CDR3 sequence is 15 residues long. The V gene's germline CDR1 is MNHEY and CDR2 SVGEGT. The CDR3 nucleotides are TGTGCCAGCAGTCCCCTAGCGGGAGGTCGTAATGAGCAGTTCTTC. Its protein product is CASSPLAGGRNEQFF.

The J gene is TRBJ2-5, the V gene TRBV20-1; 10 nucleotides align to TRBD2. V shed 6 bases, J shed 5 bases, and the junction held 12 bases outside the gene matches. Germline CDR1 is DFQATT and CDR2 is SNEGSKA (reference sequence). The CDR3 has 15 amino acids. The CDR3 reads CSARPAGGPEETQYF. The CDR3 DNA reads TGCAGTGCCCGACCAGCGGGAGGGCCGGAGGAGACCCAGTACTTC.

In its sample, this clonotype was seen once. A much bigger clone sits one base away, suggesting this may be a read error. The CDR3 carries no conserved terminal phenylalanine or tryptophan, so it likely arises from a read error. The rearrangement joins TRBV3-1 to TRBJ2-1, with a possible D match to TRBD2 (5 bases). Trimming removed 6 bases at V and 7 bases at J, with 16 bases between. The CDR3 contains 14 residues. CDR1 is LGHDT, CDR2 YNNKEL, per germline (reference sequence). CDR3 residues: CASRKMAGRNEQFS. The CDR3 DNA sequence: TGTGCCAGCAGAAAAATGGCGGGCCGAAATGAGCAGTTCTCC.

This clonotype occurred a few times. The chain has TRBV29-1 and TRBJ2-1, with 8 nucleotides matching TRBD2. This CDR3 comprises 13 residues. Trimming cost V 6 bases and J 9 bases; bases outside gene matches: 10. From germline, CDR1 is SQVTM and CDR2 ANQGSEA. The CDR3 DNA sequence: TGCAGCGTGGACAGAGTAGCGGGACTTGAGCAGTTCTTC. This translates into CSVDRVAGLEQFF.

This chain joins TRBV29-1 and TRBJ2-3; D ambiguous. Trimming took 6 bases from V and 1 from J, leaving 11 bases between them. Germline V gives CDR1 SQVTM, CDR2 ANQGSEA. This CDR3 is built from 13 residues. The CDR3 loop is CSVRPGGTDTQYF. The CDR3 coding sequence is TGCAGCGTCCGCCCTGGGGGCACAGATACGCAGTATTTT.

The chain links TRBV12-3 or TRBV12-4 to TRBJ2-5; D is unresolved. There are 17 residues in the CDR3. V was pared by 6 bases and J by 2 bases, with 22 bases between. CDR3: CASSPPLKDDPQETQYF. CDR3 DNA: TGTGCCAGCAGCCCCCCTTTGAAGGACGACCCTCAAGAGACCCAGTACTTC.

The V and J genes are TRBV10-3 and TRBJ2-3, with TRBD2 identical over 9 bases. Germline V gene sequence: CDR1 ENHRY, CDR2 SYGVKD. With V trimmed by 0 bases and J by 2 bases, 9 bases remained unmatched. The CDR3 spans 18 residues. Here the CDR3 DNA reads TGTGCCATCAGTGAGTCGACTCGGGCTAGCGGGAACACAGATACGCAGTATTTT. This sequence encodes CAISESTRASGNTDTQYF.

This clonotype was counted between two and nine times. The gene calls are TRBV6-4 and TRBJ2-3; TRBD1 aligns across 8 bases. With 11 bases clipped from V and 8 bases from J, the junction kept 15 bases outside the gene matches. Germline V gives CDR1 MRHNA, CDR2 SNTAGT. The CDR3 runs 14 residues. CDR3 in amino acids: CAPQTGAGAGTQYF. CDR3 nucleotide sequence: TGTGCCCCCCAGACAGGGGCCGGTGCGGGTACGCAGTATTTT.

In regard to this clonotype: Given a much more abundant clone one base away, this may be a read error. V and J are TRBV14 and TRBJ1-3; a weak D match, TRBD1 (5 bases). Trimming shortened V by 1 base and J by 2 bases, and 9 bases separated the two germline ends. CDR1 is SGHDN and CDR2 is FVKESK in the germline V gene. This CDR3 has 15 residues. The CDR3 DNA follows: TGTGCCAGCAGCCAAGGGCAGGGCCCTGGAAACACCATATATTTT. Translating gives CASSQGQGPGNTIYF.

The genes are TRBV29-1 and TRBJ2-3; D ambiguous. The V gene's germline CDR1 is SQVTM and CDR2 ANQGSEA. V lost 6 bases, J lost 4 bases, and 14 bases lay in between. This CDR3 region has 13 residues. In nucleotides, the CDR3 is TGCAGCGTCGAGATAGGTGGAGCAGATACGCAGTATTTT. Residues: CSVEIGGADTQYF.

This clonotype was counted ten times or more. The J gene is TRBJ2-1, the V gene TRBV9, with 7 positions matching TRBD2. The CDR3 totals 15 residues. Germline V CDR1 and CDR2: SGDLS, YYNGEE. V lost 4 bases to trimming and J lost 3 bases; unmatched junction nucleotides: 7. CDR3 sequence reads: CASSPSGAVYNEQFF. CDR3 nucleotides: TGTGCCAGCAGCCCGAGCGGGGCGGTCTACAATGAGCAGTTCTTC.

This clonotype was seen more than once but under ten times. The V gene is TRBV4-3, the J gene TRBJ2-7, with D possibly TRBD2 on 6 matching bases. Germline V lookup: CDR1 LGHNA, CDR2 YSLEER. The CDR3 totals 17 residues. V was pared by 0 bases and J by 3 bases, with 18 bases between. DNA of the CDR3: TGCGCCAGCAGCCAAGACCCTTTCGGGAGTGGGCGCTACGAGCAGTACTTC. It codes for CASSQDPFGSGRYEQYF.

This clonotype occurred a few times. This CDR3 reads CASSLVGSRAKPEAFF. Written as DNA, the CDR3 is TGTGCCAGCAGCTTGGTTGGTAGCAGGGCTAAACCTGAAGCTTTCTTT. The chain joins TRBV5-5 to TRBJ1-1; TRBD1 is a possible D gene (5 bases). V dropped 0 bases and J dropped 6 bases, with 18 bases sitting between them. The V gene's germline CDR1 is SGHKS and CDR2 YYEKEE (reference sequence). This CDR3 contains 16 residues.

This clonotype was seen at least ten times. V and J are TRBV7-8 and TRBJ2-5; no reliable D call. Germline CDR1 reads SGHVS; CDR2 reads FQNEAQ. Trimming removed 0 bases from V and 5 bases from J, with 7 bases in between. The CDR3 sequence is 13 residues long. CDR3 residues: CASSLAMDETQYF. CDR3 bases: TGTGCCAGCAGCTTAGCCATGGACGAGACCCAGTACTTC. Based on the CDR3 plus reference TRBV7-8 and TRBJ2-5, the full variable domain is GAGVSQSPRYKVAKRGQDVALRCDPISGHVSLFWYQQALGQGPEFLTYFQNEAQLDKSGLPSDRFFAERPEGSVSTLKIQRTQQEDSAVYLCASSLAMDETQYFGPGTRLLVL.

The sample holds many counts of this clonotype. CDR3 in amino acids: CATSRRHETQYF. The CDR3 DNA sequence: TGTGCCACCAGCAGGCGGCATGAGACCCAGTACTTC. The chain recombines TRBV15 with TRBJ2-5; no firm D call. The CDR3 extends over 12 amino acids. Per germline, CDR1 LNHNV and CDR2 YYDKDF (reference sequence). V was cut by 3 bases and J by 5 bases, with 7 bases left in between.

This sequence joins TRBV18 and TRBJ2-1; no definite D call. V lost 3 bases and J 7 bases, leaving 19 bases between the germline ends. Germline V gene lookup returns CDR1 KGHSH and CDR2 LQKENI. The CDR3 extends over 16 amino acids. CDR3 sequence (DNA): TGTGCCAGCTCACCCCCGGCGAAGTCGCGTTTAAATGAGCAGTTCTTC. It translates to CASSPPAKSRLNEQFF.